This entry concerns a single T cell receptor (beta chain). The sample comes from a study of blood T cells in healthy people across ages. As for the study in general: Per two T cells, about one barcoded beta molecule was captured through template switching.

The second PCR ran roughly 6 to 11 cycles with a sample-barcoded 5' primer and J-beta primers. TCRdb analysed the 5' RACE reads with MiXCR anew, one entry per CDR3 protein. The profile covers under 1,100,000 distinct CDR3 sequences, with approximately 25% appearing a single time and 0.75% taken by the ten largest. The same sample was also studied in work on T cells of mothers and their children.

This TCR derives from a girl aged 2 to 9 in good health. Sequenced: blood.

CDR3 nucleotide sequence: TGCAGTGCTAGGGCCGACAGAAACACTGAAGCTTTCTTT. This gives the protein CSARADRNTEAFF. The V gene is TRBV20-1, the J gene TRBJ1-1, with TRBD1 as a possible D gene (5 bases). V dropped 3 bases and J dropped 2 bases, with 10 bases sitting between them. This CDR3 spans 13 amino acids. In germline, CDR1 is DFQATT, CDR2 SNEGSKA (reference sequence).